This T cell receptor beta chain was identified during a study of sequential checkpoint blockade in melanoma. The CDR3 is 14 residues long. Germline V gives CDR1 SGHTA, CDR2 FQGNSA. V lost 3 bases to trimming and J lost 0 bases, with 8 bases between them. TCRdb keeps only in-frame clones here, not all; method: immunoSEQ multiplex PCR. This table holds about 19,000 clones, just under 75% found once. Treatment meaning: randomized to nivolumab then ipilimumab (arm A) or the reverse (arm B). DNA-damaging chemotherapy had not been given to any patient beforehand. The source material was CD8+ T cells sorted from blood (inferred from file names), sampled from a patient given nivolumab and ipilimumab in sequence. The TCR originated in a human donor with melanoma. The V and J genes are TRBV7-2 and TRBJ1-1; D is unresolved. CDR3 nucleotide sequence: TGTGCCAGCAGCTTGGACTTCATGAACACTGAAGCTTTCTTT. Its translation is CASSLDFMNTEAFF.